These 27 T cell receptor beta chains originate from one sample sequenced in a study of prognosis after radiotherapy for stage I lung cancer. Two-round multiplex PCR on genomic DNA was the method by which TCR beta CDR3 was amplified. TRBV and TRBJ genes each had their own specific primers in first-round PCR. One entry per CDR3 protein results from TCRdb running MiXCR on the multiplex PCR reads. The data hold about 17,000 distinct CDR3 sequences, with over 15% observed a single time. The sequences come from PBMCs, collected before or after stereotactic body radiation therapy (not recorded which). These receptors were taken from a donor over 45 with non-small cell lung cancer.

The chain combines TRBV20-1 with TRBJ1-3, with 8 positions matching TRBD1. The CDR3 is 15 residues long. Germline CDR1 DFQATT, CDR2 SNEGSKA (reference sequence). Trimming removed 3 bases from V and 2 bases from J; junction bases left unmatched: 6. DNA of the CDR3: TGCAGTGCTAGCCAAGCACAGGGGGCTGGAAACACCATATATTTT. Amino acid sequence: CSASQAQGAGNTIYF.

This clonotype was seen repeatedly, ten times or more. The chain combines TRBV20-1 with TRBJ2-2; D is unclear. This CDR3 is 12 amino acids long. Germline assignment: CDR1 DFQATT and CDR2 SNEGSKA (reference sequence). Trimming took off 1 base at V and 6 bases at J, with 6 bases between the two ends. CDR3 coding DNA: TGCAGTGCTAGAGGGGCGGCCGGGGAGCTGTTTTTT. Translated, it gives CSARGAAGELFF.

This clonotype was observed many times. The chain recombines TRBV12-3 or TRBV12-4 with TRBJ2-7; D is possibly TRBD2 (6 bases). The length of the CDR3 is 13 residues. Trimming cost V 1 base and J 4 bases, with 8 bases left between them. CDR3 bases: TGTGCCAGCAGTTTAGGGGGAGGTTACGAGCAGTACTTC. Protein: CASSLGGGYEQYF.

This clonotype was seen many times. The V gene is TRBV6-1, the J gene TRBJ1-2, with no clear D. V lost 3 bases, J lost 5 bases, and 13 bases lay in between. Looked up from germline, CDR1 is MNHNS and CDR2 is SASEGT. The CDR3 contains 14 residues. DNA of the CDR3: TGTGCCAGCAGTGATGGACTGGAGGATTATGGCTACACCTTC. Translation gives CASSDGLEDYGYTF.

This clonotype was counted ten times or more. The CDR3, as DNA: TGTGCCACCAGTGATTCGTACAGTAACTATGGCTACACCTTC. Translated, it gives CATSDSYSNYGYTF. This chain connects TRBV24-1 to TRBJ1-2; D remains ambiguous. The CDR3 spans 14 residues. Per germline, CDR1 KGHDR and CDR2 SFDVKD. V lost 2 bases and J 1 base, leaving 7 bases between the germline ends.

This clonotype was observed at least ten times. The chain carries TRBV28 and TRBJ2-7; 8 nucleotides agree with TRBD1. This CDR3 region has 16 residues. Trimming removed 6 bases from V and 3 bases from J; junction bases left unmatched: 13. The V gene's germline CDR1 is MDHEN and CDR2 SYDVKM. The CDR3, as DNA: TGTGCCAGCAGCGCTACGGTAGGACAGGGCTTCTACGAGCAGTACTTC. As protein: CASSATVGQGFYEQYF.

The chain is built from TRBV9 and TRBJ2-7; possible D gene TRBD2, 6 bases. With 6 bases removed from V and 4 bases from J, the gap between germline ends came to 26 bases. The CDR3 runs 17 residues. Per germline, CDR1 SGDLS and CDR2 YYNGEE. CDR3 residues: CASTPWEAAGTLYEQYF. The DNA of the CDR3 is TGTGCCAGCACCCCATGGGAGGCGGCAGGGACGTTATACGAGCAGTACTTC.

This clonotype was counted ten times or more. The chain joins TRBV2 to TRBJ1-4, with no clear D. V was cut by 8 bases and J by 6 bases, with 16 bases left in between. The CDR3 is 14 amino acids. In germline, CDR1 is SNHLY, CDR2 FYNNEI. CDR3 region: CASPLRRPYEKLFF. The CDR3 DNA follows: TGTGCCAGCCCCCTCAGGAGACCTTATGAAAAACTGTTTTTT.

This clonotype has at least ten counts. The chain joins TRBV7-9 to TRBJ2-5, with 13 bases identical to TRBD2. Per germline, CDR1 SEHNR and CDR2 FQNEAQ (reference sequence). J was trimmed by 5 bases and V by 5 bases; bases with no gene match: 2. This CDR3 spans 14 amino acids. DNA of the CDR3: TGTGCCAGCAGCCAGGGACTAGCGGGGGAGACCCAGTACTTC. It specifies CASSQGLAGETQYF.

This clonotype has a count of ten or more. The chain joins TRBV7-9 to TRBJ2-7, with a tentative D call TRBD1 (6 bases). Germline CDR1 is SEHNR and CDR2 is FQNEAQ (reference sequence). The CDR3 sequence is 13 residues long. With 5 bases removed from V and 1 base from J, the gap between germline ends came to 9 bases. CDR3 bases: TGTGCCAGCAGCCCGGGACAATCCTACGAGCAGTACTTC. It codes for CASSPGQSYEQYF.

This clonotype has only a few counts. A single base separates this from a much larger clone, so it may be a read error. The chain uses TRBV7-9 and TRBJ2-5; D uncertain. CDR1 is SEHNR, CDR2 FQNEAQ, per germline (reference sequence). The CDR3 loop spans 12 amino acids. The germline V and J ends were trimmed by 5 bases and 5 bases, with 9 bases remaining between them. CDR3: CASSALTETQYF. CDR3 nucleotides: TGTGCCAGCAGCGCATTGACGGAGACCCAGTACTTC. The entire variable domain, with the rest obtained from reference TRBV7-9 and TRBJ2-5, is as follows: DTGVSQNPRHKITKRGQNVTFRCDPISEHNRLYWYRQTLGQGPEFLTYFQNEAQLEKSRLLSDRFSAERPKGSFSTLEIQRTEQGDSAMYLCASSALTETQYFGPGTRLLVL.

This clonotype was found a few times. The chain recombines TRBV5-4 with TRBJ2-7, with D perhaps TRBD2 (5 bases). Trimming cost V 4 bases and J 6 bases, with 17 bases left between them. Germline V lookup: CDR1 SGHNT, CDR2 YYREEE (reference sequence). This CDR3 comprises 14 residues. CDR3 DNA: TGTGCCAGCAGCCAACTAGTGGGAAAACGCGAGCAGTACTTC. Amino acids: CASSQLVGKREQYF.

This clonotype has ten or more counts. CDR3 bases: TGTGCCAGCAGTCCGACAGGGGGCGAGCAGCCCCAGCATTTT. Residues: CASSPTGGEQPQHF. The rearrangement uses TRBV6-4 and TRBJ1-5, with 10 bases identical to TRBD1. Germline-derived CDR1 and CDR2 are MRHNA and SNTAGT. This CDR3 is 14 amino acids long. Trimming removed 5 bases from V and 7 bases from J; junction bases left unmatched: 5.

In regard to this clonotype: A much larger clone lies a single base off, so this may be a read error. The chain is built from TRBV20-1 and TRBJ2-5, with 10 bases identical to TRBD2. CDR3 length: 15 amino acids. The germline CDR1 and CDR2 sequences are DFQATT and SNEGSKA (reference sequence). The junction had 9 bases not matched to a gene; V was cut back by 0 bases and J by 8 bases. The CDR3 nucleotides are TGCAGTGCTAGAGATAATCTAGCGGGGGAGCACACCCAGTACTTC. Translating it yields CSARDNLAGEHTQYF.

Ten or more counts support this clonotype. The J gene is TRBJ1-2, the V gene TRBV7-9; D is undetermined. The germline CDR1 and CDR2 sequences are SEHNR and FQNEAQ (reference sequence). The CDR3 spans 13 residues. The ends were cut back, 2 bases at V and 4 bases at J, with 8 bases in the middle. The CDR3 DNA reads TGTGCCAGCAGCTTAATTCCCCCCTATGGCTACACCTTC. Translation: CASSLIPPYGYTF.

This clonotype showed up many times. The genes are TRBV5-8 and TRBJ2-7; 7 nucleotides agree with TRBD1. The CDR3 is made up of 14 amino acids. Germline CDR1 is SGHTS and CDR2 is YDEGEE. Germline trimming cut 4 bases from V and 3 bases from J; bases unmatched to any gene: 7. CDR3: CASSPRQGRYEQYF. DNA of the CDR3: TGTGCCAGCAGCCCTCGACAGGGCCGCTACGAGCAGTACTTC.

The chain combines TRBV6-1 with TRBJ2-7, with unresolved D. V lost 5 bases and J 2 bases, leaving 16 bases between the germline ends. CDR1 is MNHNS, CDR2 SASEGT, per germline. The CDR3 extends over 15 amino acids. CDR3 sequence: CASSPVSSYTYEQYF. CDR3 bases: TGTGCCAGCAGTCCTGTTTCCTCTTATACCTACGAGCAGTACTTC.

This clonotype is labeled medium-sized (0.01 to 0.1%). The chain couples TRBV11-2 to TRBJ1-1, with 9 bases fitting TRBD1. After removal of 4 bases from V and 4 bases from J, the junction contained 7 bases not matched to a gene. CDR3 length: 15 residues. Germline V gives CDR1 SGHAT, CDR2 FQNNGV. CDR3 amino acids: CASSSRTGATTEAFF. As DNA, the CDR3 is TGTGCCAGCAGCTCCCGGACAGGGGCAACCACTGAAGCTTTCTTT. The whole variable domain, remainder taken from reference TRBV11-2 and TRBJ1-1, is EAGVAQSPRYKIIEKRQSVAFWCNPISGHATLYWYQQILGQGPKLLIQFQNNGVVDDSQLPKDRFSAERLKGVDSTLKIQPAKLEDSAVYLCASSSRTGATTEAFFGQGTRLTVV.

The chain employs TRBV4-3 and TRBJ2-7; 7 bases map to TRBD1. With 0 bases clipped from V and 4 bases from J, the junction kept 3 bases outside the gene matches. The CDR3 has 14 amino acids. CDR1 and CDR2 (germline): LGHNA, YSLEER. The CDR3, as DNA: TGCGCCAGCAGCCAAGACAGGGGGTCGTACGAGCAGTACTTC. Protein: CASSQDRGSYEQYF.

This clonotype was counted ten times or more. The V call is TRBV9, the J call TRBJ1-6; D not certain. In germline, CDR1 is SGDLS, CDR2 YYNGEE. Trimming shortened V by 3 bases and J by 9 bases, and 13 bases separated the two germline ends. CDR3 length equals 14 residues. The CDR3: CASSGGDVGSPLHF. The CDR3, as DNA: TGTGCCAGCAGCGGGGGAGATGTTGGTTCACCCCTCCACTTT.

Concerning this clonotype itself: As the CDR3 is not closed by the conserved phenylalanine or tryptophan, this likely results from a read error. The genes are TRBV7-6 and TRBJ2-2, with D unresolved. CDR1 and CDR2 from the germline V gene are SGHVS and FNYEAQ. This CDR3 spans 15 amino acids. CDR3 region: CASSYAALNTGELFL. The CDR3 bases are TGTGCCAGCAGCTATGCAGCCCTAAACACCGGAGAGCTGTTTCTT.

This clonotype was seen repeatedly, ten times or more. The V and J genes are TRBV5-1 and TRBJ2-1; 7 bases agree with TRBD2. With 6 bases clipped from V and 6 bases from J, the junction kept 12 bases outside the gene matches. The CDR3 runs to 15 residues. In germline, CDR1 is SGHRS, CDR2 YFSETQ. CDR3 DNA: TGCGCCAGCAAGTGGGACTACCTCGGGAGCAATGAGCAGTTCTTC. Translated, it gives CASKWDYLGSNEQFF.

This clonotype was recorded at least ten times. The rearrangement links TRBV7-2 to TRBJ2-1, with TRBD2 matching over 10 bases. Unmatched junction bases numbered 8, after V lost 5 bases and J lost 7 bases. The CDR3 consists of 15 residues. Germline-derived CDR1 and CDR2 are SGHTA and FQGNSA. DNA of the CDR3: TGTGCCAGCAGCCGACTAGCGGGCCCCTTTAATGAGCAGTTCTTC. It encodes CASSRLAGPFNEQFF.

This clonotype occurred many times. V and J are TRBV5-1 and TRBJ2-3, with TRBD2 matching over 10 bases. The V segment lost 0 bases and the J segment 8 bases; nucleotides outside the gene matches: 9. Per germline, CDR1 SGHRS and CDR2 YFSETQ. The CDR3 contains 16 residues. CDR3 protein: CASSLARAGGRGTQYF. The CDR3 coding sequence is TGCGCCAGCAGCTTGGCCAGAGCGGGGGGGCGGGGTACGCAGTATTTT.

This clonotype was detected a few times. V gene TRBV5-1 combines with J gene TRBJ2-3; D is unclear. The length of the CDR3 is 12 residues. Germline values: CDR1 SGHRS, CDR2 YFSETQ. Trimming removed 4 bases at V and 5 bases at J, with 8 bases between. Here the CDR3 DNA reads TGCGCCAGCAGCCAAGTAGGAGATACGCAGTATTTT. This sequence encodes CASSQVGDTQYF.

Many counts were recorded for this clonotype. This chain links TRBV18 with TRBJ1-5; D remains unclear. The germline V and J ends were trimmed by 3 bases and 3 bases, with 6 bases remaining between them. CDR3 length: 13 residues. CDR1 and CDR2 (germline): KGHSH, LQKENI. The CDR3 protein is CASSPHTNQPQHF. The CDR3, as DNA: TGTGCCAGCTCACCGCACACCAATCAGCCCCAGCATTTT. The full variable domain, its missing parts supplied by reference TRBV18 and TRBJ1-5, is NAGVMQNPRHLVRRRGQEARLRCSPMKGHSHVYWYRQLPEEGLKFMVYLQKENIIDESGMPKERFSAEFPKEGPSILRIQQVVRGDSAAYFCASSPHTNQPQHFGDGTRLSIL.

Many counts were recorded for this clonotype. DNA of the CDR3: TGCAGTGCTCATCAGCGGGGGGGCGATGAGCAGTTCTTC. Protein product: CSAHQRGGDEQFF. The V gene is TRBV20-1, the J gene TRBJ2-1, with TRBD2 identical over 10 bases. Germline lookup yields CDR1 DFQATT and CDR2 SNEGSKA (reference sequence). The junction had 6 bases not matched to a gene; V was cut back by 5 bases and J by 8 bases. CDR3 length equals 13 residues.